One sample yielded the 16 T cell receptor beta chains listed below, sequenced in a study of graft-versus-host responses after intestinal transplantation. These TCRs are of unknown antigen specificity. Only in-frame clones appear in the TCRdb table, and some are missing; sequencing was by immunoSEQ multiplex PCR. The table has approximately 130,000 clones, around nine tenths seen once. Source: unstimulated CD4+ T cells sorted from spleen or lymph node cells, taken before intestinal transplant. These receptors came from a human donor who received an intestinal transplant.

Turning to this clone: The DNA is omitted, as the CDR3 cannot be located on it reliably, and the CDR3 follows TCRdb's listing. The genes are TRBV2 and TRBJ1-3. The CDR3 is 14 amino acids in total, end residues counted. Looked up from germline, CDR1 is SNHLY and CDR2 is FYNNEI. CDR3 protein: CASILDGRGNTIYF.

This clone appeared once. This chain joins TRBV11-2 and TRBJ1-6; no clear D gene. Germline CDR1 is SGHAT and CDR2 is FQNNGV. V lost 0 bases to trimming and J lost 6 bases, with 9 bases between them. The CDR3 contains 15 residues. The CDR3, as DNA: TGTGCCAGCAGCTTAGAGGCCAGCCCTAATTCACCCCTCCACTTT. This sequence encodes CASSLEASPNSPLHF.

CDR3 sequence reads: CASSVGQLSTQYF. DNA of the CDR3: TGTGCCAGCAGCGTAGGACAATTGTCGACCCAGTACTTC. The chain is built from TRBV9 and TRBJ2-5; D is ambiguous. Trimming pared 0 bases from V and 7 bases from J, leaving 10 bases between. The length of the CDR3 is 13 residues. The germline gives CDR1 SGDLS, CDR2 YYNGEE.

The CDR3 sequence is CAWTQFYGYTF. CDR3 sequence (DNA): TGTGCCTGGACTCAGTTCTATGGCTACACCTTC. This chain joins TRBV30 and TRBJ1-2; no clear D. CDR3 length: 11 residues. V lost 4 bases and J 4 bases, leaving 7 bases between the germline ends. Per the germline V gene, CDR1 is GTSNPN and CDR2 is SVGIG (reference sequence).

CDR3 sequence reads: CASSQEARVEQYF. CDR3 DNA sequence: TGCGCCAGCAGCCAAGAAGCCCGGGTCGAGCAGTACTTC. This sequence joins TRBV4-1 and TRBJ2-7; D call uncertain. This CDR3 contains 13 residues. The germline V and J ends were trimmed by 0 bases and 6 bases, with 9 bases remaining between them. CDR1 is MGHRA and CDR2 is YSYEKL in the germline V gene.

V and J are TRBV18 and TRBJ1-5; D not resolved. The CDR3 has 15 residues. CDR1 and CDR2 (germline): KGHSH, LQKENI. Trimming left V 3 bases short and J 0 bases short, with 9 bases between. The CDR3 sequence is CASSPTGYSNQPQHF. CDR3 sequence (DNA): TGTGCCAGCTCACCTACGGGGTATAGCAATCAGCCCCAGCATTTT.

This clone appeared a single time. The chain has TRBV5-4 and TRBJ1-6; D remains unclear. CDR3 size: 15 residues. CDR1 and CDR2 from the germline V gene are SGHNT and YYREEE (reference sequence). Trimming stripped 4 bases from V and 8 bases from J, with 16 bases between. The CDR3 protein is CASSHPREGDSPLHF. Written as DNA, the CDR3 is TGTGCCAGCAGCCACCCCCGAGAGGGAGATTCACCCCTCCACTTT.

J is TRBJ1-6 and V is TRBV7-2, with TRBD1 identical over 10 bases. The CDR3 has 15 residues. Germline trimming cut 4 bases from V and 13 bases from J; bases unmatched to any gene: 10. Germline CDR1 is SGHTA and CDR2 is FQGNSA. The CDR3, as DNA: TGTGCCAGCAGCTCCCCATCGGGACAGGGGTTGCCCCTCCACTTT. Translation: CASSSPSGQGLPLHF.

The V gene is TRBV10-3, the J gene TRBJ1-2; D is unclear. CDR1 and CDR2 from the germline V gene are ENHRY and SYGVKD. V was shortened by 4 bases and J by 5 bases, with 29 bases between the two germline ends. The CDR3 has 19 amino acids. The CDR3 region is CAISGGYRREPTERYGYTF. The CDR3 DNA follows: TGTGCCATCAGTGGGGGTTATCGGAGAGAACCCACTGAACGATATGGCTACACCTTC.

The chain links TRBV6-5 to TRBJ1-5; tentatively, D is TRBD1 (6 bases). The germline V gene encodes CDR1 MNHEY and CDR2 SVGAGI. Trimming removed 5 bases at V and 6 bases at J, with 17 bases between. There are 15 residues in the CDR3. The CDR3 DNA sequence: TGTGCCAGCAGTGCCTGGACAGCCACAAGTCAGCCCCAGCATTTT. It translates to CASSAWTATSQPQHF.

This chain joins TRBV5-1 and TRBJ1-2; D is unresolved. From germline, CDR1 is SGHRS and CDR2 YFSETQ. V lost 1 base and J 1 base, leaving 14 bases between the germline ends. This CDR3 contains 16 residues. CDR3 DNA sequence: TGCGCCAGCAGCTTGAGTAACCAAAACCTTAACTATGGCTACACCTTC. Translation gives CASSLSNQNLNYGYTF.

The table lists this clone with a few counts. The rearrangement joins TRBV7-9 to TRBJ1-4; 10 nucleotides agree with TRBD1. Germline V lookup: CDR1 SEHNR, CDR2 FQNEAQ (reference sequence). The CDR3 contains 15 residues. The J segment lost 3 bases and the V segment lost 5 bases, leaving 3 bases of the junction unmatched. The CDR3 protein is CASSLGQGANEKLFF. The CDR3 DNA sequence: TGTGCCAGCAGCCTCGGACAGGGGGCTAATGAAAAACTGTTTTTT.

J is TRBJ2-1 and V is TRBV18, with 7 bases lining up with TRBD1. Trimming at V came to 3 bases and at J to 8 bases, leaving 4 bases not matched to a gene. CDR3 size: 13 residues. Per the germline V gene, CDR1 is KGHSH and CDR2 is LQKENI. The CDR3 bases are TGTGCCAGCTCACCGGACAGGACGGATGAGCAGTTCTTC. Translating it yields CASSPDRTDEQFF.

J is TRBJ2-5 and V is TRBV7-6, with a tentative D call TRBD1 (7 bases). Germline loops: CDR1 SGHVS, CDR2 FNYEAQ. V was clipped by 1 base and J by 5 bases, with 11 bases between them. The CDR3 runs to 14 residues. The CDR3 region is CASSLVAGGETQYF. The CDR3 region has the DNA TGTGCCAGCAGCTTAGTGGCAGGGGGGGAGACCCAGTACTTC.

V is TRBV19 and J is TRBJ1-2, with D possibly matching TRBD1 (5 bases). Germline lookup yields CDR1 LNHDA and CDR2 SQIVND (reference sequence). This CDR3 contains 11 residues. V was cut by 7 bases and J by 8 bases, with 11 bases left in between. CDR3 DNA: TGTGCCAGTAAGCAGGGCTGGGGCTACACCTTC. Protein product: CASKQGWGYTF.

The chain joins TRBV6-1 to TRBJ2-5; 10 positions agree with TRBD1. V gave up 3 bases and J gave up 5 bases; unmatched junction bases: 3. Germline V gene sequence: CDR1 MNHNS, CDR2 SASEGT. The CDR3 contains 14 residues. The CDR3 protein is CASSETGQGETQYF. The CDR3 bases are TGTGCCAGCAGTGAGACGGGACAGGGGGAGACCCAGTACTTC.